The 26 T cell receptor beta chains below were found in one sample sequenced in a study of OX40 agonist ivuxolimab in advanced cancers. Here immunoSEQ multiplex PCR was the method, and the copy in TCRdb shows in-frame clones only, minus some. Of about 30,000 clones in the sample, about nine tenths were seen once. This specimen consisted of CD4+ or CD8+ T cells sorted from blood, obtained in a trial of the OX40 agonist ivuxolimab. Receptor source: an adult with an advanced solid tumor such as melanoma, head and neck, liver or kidney cancer.

V gene TRBV15 combines with J gene TRBJ2-7; TRBD2 matches at 11 bases. The CDR3 spans 16 residues. The germline V gene encodes CDR1 LNHNV and CDR2 YYDKDF (reference sequence). After removal of 0 bases from V and 7 bases from J, the junction contained 8 bases not matched to a gene. The CDR3, as DNA: TGTGCCACCAGCAGAGAGGGGGTCCTAGCGGGAGGTGAGCAGTACTTC. Translation gives CATSREGVLAGGEQYF.

This chain's CDR3 is CASSLGVRKETQYF. Here the CDR3 DNA reads TGTGCCAGCAGCTTAGGGGTGAGGAAAGAGACCCAGTACTTC. The chain uses TRBV7-8 and TRBJ2-5; D not resolved. The germline V gene has CDR1 SGHVS and CDR2 FQNEAQ. The CDR3 totals 14 residues. V was shortened by 1 base and J by 3 bases, with 9 bases between the two germline ends.

The chain is built from TRBV27 and TRBJ2-2; possibly TRBD1 for D (6 bases). V was cut by 5 bases and J by 5 bases, with 9 bases left in between. This CDR3 has 13 amino acids. In germline, CDR1 is MNHEY, CDR2 SMNVEV (reference sequence). CDR3: CASSPTGTGELFF. The CDR3 DNA reads TGTGCCAGCAGTCCCACAGGGACCGGGGAGCTGTTTTTT.

This chain joins TRBV9 and TRBJ2-6, with D tentatively TRBD2 (5 bases). The CDR3 consists of 16 residues. CDR1 is SGDLS and CDR2 is YYNGEE in the germline V gene. Trimming shortened V by 3 bases and J by 0 bases, and 10 bases separated the two germline ends. The CDR3, as DNA: TGTGCCAGCAGCGCCACTAGGAGCTCTGGGGCCAACGTCCTGACTTTC. Amino acid sequence: CASSATRSSGANVLTF.

The V gene is TRBV9, the J gene TRBJ1-1; TRBD1 matches at 7 bases. Germline V gives CDR1 SGDLS, CDR2 YYNGEE. CDR3 length: 11 amino acids. J was trimmed by 7 bases and V by 4 bases; bases with no gene match: 1. The CDR3, as DNA: TGTGCCAGCAGCAGGACAGGTGAAGCTTTCTTT. This sequence encodes CASSRTGEAFF.

CDR3 coding DNA: TGTGCCAGCAGCCCCTTGGGGCGGGAGGGCCCTAATGAGCAGTTCTTC. Residues: CASSPLGREGPNEQFF. The rearrangement uses TRBV4-2 and TRBJ2-1, with 9 bases lining up with TRBD2. CDR3 length: 16 amino acids. V lost 4 bases, J lost 7 bases, and 11 bases stayed unmatched. Per the germline V gene, CDR1 is LGHNA and CDR2 is YNFKEQ.

This sequence joins TRBV9 and TRBJ2-7; TRBD1 might be the D (5 bases). The CDR3 totals 14 residues. Trimming stripped 3 bases from V and 5 bases from J, with 15 bases between. Germline CDR1 is SGDLS and CDR2 is YYNGEE. The CDR3 sequence: CASSASDGANEQYF. CDR3 nucleotides: TGTGCCAGCAGCGCTAGTGATGGGGCCAACGAGCAGTACTTC.

The rearrangement links TRBV7-8 to TRBJ2-1, with 7 bases that match TRBD2. The length of the CDR3 is 16 residues. The V and J ends lost 5 bases and 4 bases, in that order; junction bases with no gene match: 11. Germline CDR1 is SGHVS and CDR2 is FQNEAQ. The CDR3 DNA reads as TGTGCCAGCAGCCCCATAGGGCTAGCGGTATACAATGAGCAGTTCTTC. The encoded protein is CASSPIGLAVYNEQFF.

This chain joins TRBV27 and TRBJ2-3, with unresolved D. Germline CDR1 is MNHEY and CDR2 is SMNVEV (reference sequence). The CDR3 sequence is 16 residues long. V was clipped by 4 bases and J by 1 base, with 15 bases between them. Here the CDR3 DNA reads TGTGCCAGCAGTTATTGGACCGCCGGCGGCACAGATACGCAGTATTTT. This gives the protein CASSYWTAGGTDTQYF.

The chain is built from TRBV13 and TRBJ2-3, with TRBD2 matching over 7 bases. CDR3 size: 14 residues. V lost 5 bases and J lost 4; bases outside the gene matches: 6. Germline values: CDR1 PRHDT, CDR2 FYEKMQ (reference sequence). The CDR3, as DNA: TGTGCCAGCAGCGCGGGAGTCCGACCAGATACGCAGTATTTT. Translating gives CASSAGVRPDTQYF.

This clone was seen just once. This chain joins TRBV9 and TRBJ2-2; a possible D gene is TRBD2 (5 bases). V dropped 7 bases and J dropped 4 bases, with 17 bases sitting between them. Germline V gives CDR1 SGDLS, CDR2 YYNGEE. This CDR3 spans 15 amino acids. The CDR3 loop is CASGLGWGATGELFF. The CDR3 nucleotides are TGTGCCAGCGGGCTTGGGTGGGGAGCCACCGGGGAGCTGTTTTTT.

The chain couples TRBV5-4 to TRBJ2-3; a possible D gene is TRBD2 (5 bases). CDR1 and CDR2 (germline): SGHNT, YYREEE (reference sequence). Trimming shortened V by 4 bases and J by 3 bases, and 15 bases separated the two germline ends. CDR3 length: 15 residues. CDR3 loop: CASSLLVGETDTQYF. CDR3 coding DNA: TGTGCCAGCAGCCTTCTAGTCGGGGAAACAGATACGCAGTATTTT.

Only one count was recorded for this clone. This chain connects TRBV9 to TRBJ2-7; 7 positions match TRBD2. The ends lost 7 bases at V and 1 base at J; junction bases unmatched: 5. This CDR3 comprises 13 residues. Germline V gene lookup returns CDR1 SGDLS and CDR2 YYNGEE. CDR3 in DNA: TGTGCCAGCGGGGAGCGGGATTCCTACGAGCAGTACTTC. This encodes CASGERDSYEQYF.

The CDR3 loop reads CASSQFSGGRRETQYF. As DNA, the CDR3 is TGTGCCAGCAGCCAATTTTCAGGGGGCCGTCGAGAGACCCAGTACTTC. This chain links TRBV16 with TRBJ2-5; the match to TRBD1 covers 8 bases. The CDR3 has 16 residues. Germline trimming cut 1 base from V and 4 bases from J; bases unmatched to any gene: 8. The germline gives CDR1 KGHSY, CDR2 FQNENV.

The chain is built from TRBV7-9 and TRBJ2-2; 9 bases fit TRBD1. This CDR3 has 16 residues. Germline V gives CDR1 SEHNR, CDR2 FQNEAQ (reference sequence). With V trimmed by 5 bases and J by 1 base, 5 bases remained unmatched. This CDR3 is CASSALDRGNTGELFF. CDR3 coding DNA: TGTGCCAGCAGCGCGCTGGACAGGGGGAACACCGGGGAGCTGTTTTTT.

The J gene is TRBJ2-1, the V gene TRBV9, with D tentatively TRBD1 or TRBD2 (5 bases each). V lost 6 bases, J lost 6 bases, and 19 bases lay in between. CDR3 size: 15 residues. Germline V gives CDR1 SGDLS, CDR2 YYNGEE. This CDR3 is CASTPRGGPTNEQFF. DNA of the CDR3: TGTGCCAGCACCCCGAGGGGCGGACCTACCAATGAGCAGTTCTTC.

The chain is built from TRBV6-5 and TRBJ2-1, with D perhaps TRBD1 or TRBD2 (6 bases each). The V end lost 3 bases, the J end lost 8 bases, and 8 bases lay between the germline ends. Germline V CDR1 and CDR2: MNHEY, SVGAGI. The CDR3 length is 12 residues. The chain's CDR3 is CASSYRGDEQFF. CDR3 in DNA: TGTGCCAGCAGTTATAGGGGGGATGAGCAGTTCTTC.

This chain connects TRBV7-6 to TRBJ2-7; D is uncertain. The V gene's germline CDR1 is SGHVS and CDR2 FNYEAQ. The germline V and J ends were trimmed by 0 bases and 4 bases, with 7 bases remaining between them. This CDR3 has 13 amino acids. CDR3 in DNA: TGTGCCAGCAGCTTAGCTCCGGATTACGAGCAGTACTTC. It translates to CASSLAPDYEQYF.

This chain uses TRBV19 with TRBJ1-3, with D unresolved. The V end was cut by 3 bases, the J end by 0 bases, with 12 bases between. CDR1 and CDR2 (germline): LNHDA, SQIVND (reference sequence). The CDR3 has 16 amino acids. CDR3 DNA: TGTGCCAGTAGTATCGACAAGGTGAGCTCTGGAAACACCATATATTTT. Translation: CASSIDKVSSGNTIYF. Full variable domain (rest looked up from reference TRBV19 and TRBJ1-3): DGGITQSPKYLFRKEGQNVTLSCEQNLNHDAMYWYRQDPGQGLRLIYYSQIVNDFQKGDIAEGYSVSREKKESFPLTVTSAQKNPTAFYLCASSIDKVSSGNTIYFGEGSWLTVV.

This chain connects TRBV27 to TRBJ1-1; D unresolved. With 1 base removed from V and 4 bases from J, the gap between germline ends came to 13 bases. CDR1 is MNHEY and CDR2 is SMNVEV in the germline V gene (reference sequence). The CDR3 contains 15 residues. The CDR3 DNA is TGTGCCAGCAGTTTATACCCGACACCAGGCACTGAAGCTTTCTTT. Translating gives CASSLYPTPGTEAFF.

The rearrangement joins TRBV27 to TRBJ2-7; D is undetermined. Trimming took 4 bases from V and 0 from J, leaving 7 bases between them. Germline CDR1 is MNHEY and CDR2 is SMNVEV (reference sequence). The CDR3 length is 13 residues. CDR3: CASSSPPSYEQYF. The CDR3 DNA is TGTGCCAGCAGTTCCCCGCCCTCCTACGAGCAGTACTTC.

This sequence joins TRBV19 and TRBJ2-1; 12 bases align to TRBD2. V was pared by 7 bases and J by 8 bases, with 6 bases of the junction left unmatched. CDR3 length: 14 amino acids. Per the germline V gene, CDR1 is LNHDA and CDR2 is SQIVND (reference sequence). CDR3 residues: CASTRLAGDYEQFF. The CDR3 DNA follows: TGTGCCAGTACCCGACTAGCGGGAGACTATGAGCAGTTCTTC.

The gene calls are TRBV11-2 and TRBJ2-1, with D possibly TRBD2 on 5 matching bases. Germline CDR1 reads SGHAT; CDR2 reads FQNNGV. CDR3 length: 17 amino acids. Trimming removed 5 bases from V and 3 bases from J, with 20 bases in between. The CDR3 DNA reads as TGTGCCAGCAGCCTTAAAGCTGTGTGGGAGAACTACAATGAGCAGTTCTTC. Its protein product is CASSLKAVWENYNEQFF.

This sequence joins TRBV11-2 and TRBJ2-7; 13 nucleotides agree with TRBD2. The ends lost 3 bases at V and 6 bases at J; junction bases unmatched: 11. This CDR3 contains 17 residues. Germline loops: CDR1 SGHAT, CDR2 FQNNGV. The CDR3 loop is CASSLAGTSGALGEQYF. CDR3 nucleotide sequence: TGTGCCAGCAGCTTGGCTGGGACTAGCGGGGCCCTGGGCGAGCAGTACTTC.

This chain uses TRBV5-6 with TRBJ1-2; 11 bases are shared with TRBD1. The germline V gene has CDR1 SGHDT and CDR2 YYEEEE. After removal of 0 bases from V and 8 bases from J, the junction contained 0 bases not matched to a gene. The CDR3 has 13 amino acids. The CDR3 sequence: CASSLGTGGGYTF. The CDR3 nucleotides are TGTGCCAGCAGCTTGGGGACAGGGGGCGGCTACACCTTC.

This clone is medium-sized (0.01 to 0.1%) within its sample. V usage is TRBV9 and J usage is TRBJ2-1, with a possible D match to TRBD2 (5 bases). Germline V gene sequence: CDR1 SGDLS, CDR2 YYNGEE. The length of the CDR3 is 13 residues. Trimming took off 0 bases at V and 9 bases at J, with 10 bases between the two ends. CDR3 nucleotides: TGTGCCAGCAGCGTAGGGGGAGTCAGTGAGCAGTTCTTC. As protein: CASSVGGVSEQFF.